The 14 T cell receptor beta chains below were found in one sample sequenced in a study of blood T cell repertoires in COVID-19. Data came from immunoSEQ multiplex PCR; TCRdb stores just in-frame clones and leaves some out. The table includes about 170,000 clones, roughly 80% detected once. The sample comprised peripheral blood. Receptor source: a man aged 70 or older with acute or convalescent COVID-19.

V is TRBV24-1 and J is TRBJ2-2, with 7 bases matching TRBD2. Germline CDR1 KGHDR, CDR2 SFDVKD. The V and J ends lost 10 bases and 5 bases, in that order; junction bases with no gene match: 12. This CDR3 is 15 amino acids long. The CDR3 loop is CATASGTGGTGELFF. The CDR3 region has the DNA TGTGCCACTGCGTCCGGGACGGGGGGAACCGGGGAGCTGTTTTTT.

With regard to this clone: Compared with germline, one end of the junction differs, possibly owing to a read error. This rearrangement joins TRBV7-7 to TRBJ1-6; D remains unclear. The CDR3 loop spans 15 amino acids. CDR1 is SSHAT, CDR2 FNYEAQ, per germline (reference sequence). DNA for the CDR3: TGTGCTAGCAGCTTAATCGGTTGGTGGTGTTCACCCCTCCACTTT. Amino acids: CASSLIGWWCSPLHF.

The chain joins TRBV5-6 to TRBJ2-5; D gene uncertain. This CDR3 has 12 residues. The germline V and J ends were trimmed by 3 bases and 5 bases, with 8 bases remaining between them. Germline CDR1 reads SGHDT; CDR2 reads YYEEEE. The CDR3 here is CASSWMRETQYF. The CDR3 bases are TGTGCCAGCAGCTGGATGCGGGAGACCCAGTACTTC.

The chain carries TRBV18 and TRBJ2-3; TRBD2 might be the D (7 bases). The CDR3 totals 15 residues. The V gene's germline CDR1 is KGHSH and CDR2 LQKENI. V dropped 1 base and J dropped 6 bases, with 14 bases sitting between them. CDR3 DNA sequence: TGTGCCAGCTCACCACTATCCCCGGGGGGCGATACGCAGTATTTT. This sequence encodes CASSPLSPGGDTQYF.

This chain uses TRBV21-1 with TRBJ2-2; the table's D call TRBD2 went unverified against the DNA. TRBV21-1 constitutes a pseudogene. This CDR3 has 16 residues. The CDR3 nucleotides read TGTGCCAGCAGCAAAGGGCGGACTAAAAACACCGGGGAGCTGTTTTTT. Amino acids: CASSKGRTKNTGELFF.

The chain is built from TRBV5-1 and TRBJ2-1; 10 bases align to TRBD2. The germline V gene encodes CDR1 SGHRS and CDR2 YFSETQ. After removal of 6 bases from V and 5 bases from J, the junction contained 11 bases not matched to a gene. This CDR3 region has 16 residues. The CDR3 loop is CASTHLGTSANNEQFF. CDR3 sequence (DNA): TGCGCCAGCACCCACCTCGGGACTAGCGCCAACAATGAGCAGTTCTTC. Complete variable domain (other parts from reference TRBV5-1 and TRBJ2-1): KAGVTQTPRYLIKTRGQQVTLSCSPISGHRSVSWYQQTPGQGLQFLFEYFSETQRNKGNFPGRFSGRQFSNSRSEMNVSTLELGDSALYLCASTHLGTSANNEQFFGPGTRLTVL.

J is TRBJ2-4 and V is TRBV3-1 (or the pseudogene TRBV3-2); tentatively, D is TRBD2 (6 bases). V gave up 5 bases and J gave up 8 bases, with 13 bases separating them. Germline V gene sequence: CDR1 LGHDT, CDR2 YNNKEL (reference sequence). The CDR3 has 13 residues. The CDR3 DNA sequence: TGTGCCAGCAGCAGCCTGGGGACTGACATTCAGTACTTC. Translating gives CASSSLGTDIQYF.

The chain has TRBV7-2 and TRBJ2-1, with 7 positions matching TRBD2. V was pared by 1 base and J by 0 bases, with 0 bases of the junction left unmatched. The germline V gene encodes CDR1 SGHTA and CDR2 FQGNSA. The CDR3 runs 15 residues. CDR3 bases: TGTGCCAGCAGCTTAGGGGGGGGCTCCTACAATGAGCAGTTCTTC. Translating it yields CASSLGGGSYNEQFF.

This rearrangement joins TRBV19 to TRBJ1-2; D gene unclear. The V end lost 4 bases, the J end lost 7 bases, and 16 bases lay between the germline ends. The CDR3 length is 14 residues. From germline, CDR1 is LNHDA and CDR2 SQIVND (reference sequence). The CDR3 DNA is TGTGCCAGTAGTACAGCGACCGCAACGGTTGGCTACACCTTC. It encodes CASSTATATVGYTF.

V gene TRBV7-7 combines with J gene TRBJ2-5, with 12 bases fitting TRBD2. The V gene end was trimmed by 4 bases and the J gene end by 5 bases; junction bases not matched to a gene: 2. The CDR3 extends over 14 amino acids. CDR1 SSHAT and CDR2 FNYEAQ come from the germline V gene (reference sequence). CDR3 sequence (DNA): TGTGCCAGCAGCTCAGGACTAGCGGGGGAGACCCAGTACTTC. This translates into CASSSGLAGETQYF.

The V call is TRBV12-3 or TRBV12-4, the J call TRBJ2-1, with D possibly TRBD2 on 6 matching bases. V lost 2 bases and J 9 bases, leaving 11 bases between the germline ends. This CDR3 spans 13 amino acids. This CDR3 is CASSLTEGGEQFF. The CDR3 bases are TGTGCCAGCAGTTTAACGGAGGGAGGTGAGCAGTTCTTC.

The chain combines TRBV5-4 with TRBJ2-1, with D possibly matching TRBD2 (6 bases). Per germline, CDR1 SGHNT and CDR2 YYREEE (reference sequence). Trimming stripped 4 bases from V and 1 base from J, with 15 bases between. The CDR3 is made up of 16 amino acids. Here the CDR3 reads CASSQGGAGSYNEQFF. The CDR3 nucleotides are TGTGCCAGCAGCCAAGGAGGGGCAGGGTCCTACAATGAGCAGTTCTTC.

The chain employs TRBV28 and TRBJ1-2, with 7 positions matching TRBD1. V gave up 5 bases and J gave up 3 bases; unmatched junction bases: 6. The CDR3 runs 14 residues. Germline V gene sequence: CDR1 MDHEN, CDR2 SYDVKM. CDR3 region: CASSATGQYYGYTF. DNA of the CDR3: TGTGCCAGCAGTGCCACGGGACAGTACTATGGCTACACCTTC.

The chain combines TRBV27 with TRBJ2-7, with D perhaps TRBD2 (6 bases). Germline V gene sequence: CDR1 MNHEY, CDR2 SMNVEV (reference sequence). The length of the CDR3 is 13 residues. V was trimmed by 8 bases and J by 1 base, leaving 12 bases between them. The CDR3 loop is CASRGGTSYEQYF. For the CDR3, the DNA is TGTGCCAGCCGCGGCGGGACTTCCTACGAGCAGTACTTC.